These 16 T cell receptor beta chains originate from one sample sequenced in a study of T cells and Merkel cell carcinoma outcomes. Method: immunoSEQ multiplex PCR; TCRdb's copy keeps in-frame clones and lacks some. This table has about 15,000 clones, over 80% appearing once. The sequenced material came from tumor tissue from Merkel cell carcinoma. These receptors originate from a human donor with Merkel cell carcinoma.

Remarks on this clone: Relative to the germline gene, one junction end is altered; a read error may explain this. The chain links TRBV2 to TRBJ1-2; TRBD1 agrees at 7 bases. The CDR3 sequence is 15 residues long. Germline-derived CDR1 and CDR2 are SNHLY and FYNNEI. This chain's CDR3 is CASKKGASSDYDYTF. The CDR3 DNA sequence: TGTGCCAGCAAGAAGGGGGCGTCCTCTGACTATGACTACACCTTC.

The rearrangement joins TRBV10-3 to TRBJ1-1; TRBD1 matches at 9 bases. CDR3 size: 14 residues. V shed 5 bases and J 4 bases; nucleotides not matched to a gene: 5. Germline V gene lookup returns CDR1 ENHRY and CDR2 SYGVKD. The CDR3 DNA is TGTGCCATCAGTCGGACAGGGGAGGGCACTGAAGCTTTCTTT. It encodes CAISRTGEGTEAFF.

In regard to this clone: The junction shows a germline mismatch at one end, possibly a read error. The chain employs TRBV5-1 and TRBJ2-1; 9 nucleotides align to TRBD1. From germline, CDR1 is SGHRS and CDR2 YFSETQ. This CDR3 spans 15 amino acids. Here the CDR3 reads CASSLGQGTYNEQFF. The CDR3 DNA reads as TGCGCCAGCAGTTTGGGACAGGGTACCTACAATGAGCAGTTCTTC.

The chain combines TRBV18 with TRBJ1-3; D is unresolved. V was pared by 0 bases and J by 4 bases, with 7 bases between. The CDR3 totals 14 residues. Germline V gives CDR1 KGHSH, CDR2 LQKENI. The CDR3: CASSPPTRGNTIYF. CDR3 nucleotides: TGTGCCAGCTCACCACCGACGCGAGGAAACACCATATATTTT.

This chain links TRBV5-1 with TRBJ1-1; D gene ambiguous. The CDR3 loop spans 15 amino acids. Germline V gene sequence: CDR1 SGHRS, CDR2 YFSETQ. Trimming stripped 7 bases from V and 0 bases from J, with 16 bases between. The CDR3 here is CASQTASAVNTEAFF. CDR3 in DNA: TGCGCCAGCCAGACTGCATCCGCCGTGAACACTGAAGCTTTCTTT. The variable domain in full, with the rest retrieved from reference TRBV5-1 and TRBJ1-1, is KAGVTQTPRYLIKTRGQQVTLSCSPISGHRSVSWYQQTPGQGLQFLFEYFSETQRNKGNFPGRFSGRQFSNSRSEMNVSTLELGDSALYLCASQTASAVNTEAFFGQGTRLTVV.

CDR3 region: CASSGGGNSNQPQHF. CDR3 DNA sequence: TGTGCCAGCAGCGGGGGGGGGAATAGCAATCAGCCCCAGCATTTT. This chain uses TRBV9 with TRBJ1-5; maybe TRBD1 (5 bases). The CDR3 is made up of 15 amino acids. Germline V gene sequence: CDR1 SGDLS, CDR2 YYNGEE. The V and J ends lost 3 bases and 0 bases respectively, with 10 bases between them.

J is TRBJ2-1 and V is TRBV18; 8 nucleotides line up with TRBD2. The length of the CDR3 is 16 residues. Trimming at V came to 1 base and at J to 5 bases, leaving 7 bases not matched to a gene. CDR1 is KGHSH and CDR2 is LQKENI in the germline V gene. The CDR3 region has the DNA TGTGCCAGCTCACCACGAACGGGAGGGCAGAACAATGAGCAGTTCTTC. Translated, it gives CASSPRTGGQNNEQFF.

This clone was counted only a few times. This rearrangement joins TRBV10-1 to TRBJ1-5; D is uncertain. Germline lookup yields CDR1 WNHNN and CDR2 SYGVQD (reference sequence). There are 13 residues in the CDR3. Trimming cost V 4 bases and J 3 bases, with 7 bases left between them. This CDR3 is CASSAMLNQPQHF. CDR3 nucleotides: TGCGCCAGCAGTGCGATGCTCAATCAGCCCCAGCATTTT.

J is TRBJ1-2 and V is TRBV15, with D possibly matching TRBD1 (5 bases). CDR3 length: 14 amino acids. The V gene lost 6 bases and the J gene lost 5 bases, with 16 bases spanning the gap. CDR1 is LNHNV, CDR2 YYDKDF, per germline (reference sequence). The CDR3 DNA follows: TGTGCCACCAGTAGGGGCAGGGAGGGTTATGGCTACACCTTC. Protein sequence: CATSRGREGYGYTF.

This CDR3 reads CASSLYGSSYNSPLHF. CDR3 sequence (DNA): TGCGCCAGCAGCTTGTACGGCAGCTCCTATAATTCACCCCTCCACTTT. This chain uses TRBV5-1 with TRBJ1-6, with D unclear. Trimming pared 1 base from V and 0 bases from J, leaving 8 bases between. This CDR3 comprises 16 residues. Germline lookup yields CDR1 SGHRS and CDR2 YFSETQ. Filled out from reference TRBV5-1 and TRBJ1-6, the complete variable domain reads KAGVTQTPRYLIKTRGQQVTLSCSPISGHRSVSWYQQTPGQGLQFLFEYFSETQRNKGNFPGRFSGRQFSNSRSEMNVSTLELGDSALYLCASSLYGSSYNSPLHFGNGTRLTVT.

The J gene is TRBJ1-3, the V gene TRBV9, with D possibly matching TRBD1 (5 bases). Trimming removed 0 bases at V and 0 bases at J, with 7 bases between. The CDR3 runs 15 residues. The V gene's germline CDR1 is SGDLS and CDR2 YYNGEE. CDR3 sequence: CASSVEGISGNTIYF. CDR3 coding DNA: TGTGCCAGCAGCGTAGAGGGGATCTCTGGAAACACCATATATTTT.

The V and J genes are TRBV23-1 and TRBJ1-1; possibly TRBD1 for D (6 bases). TRBV23-1 is given ORF status, its function remaining uncertain. CDR3 length equals 14 residues. The V and J ends lost 0 bases and 10 bases respectively, with 15 bases between them. CDR3 sequence: CASSQSMGGERAFF. Here the CDR3 DNA reads TGCGCCAGCAGTCAATCGATGGGGGGCGAGAGAGCTTTCTTT.

This clone was seen once. The chain is built from TRBV9 and TRBJ2-7; no firm D call. Germline lookup yields CDR1 SGDLS and CDR2 YYNGEE. The CDR3 is made up of 14 amino acids. The V gene lost 0 bases and the J gene lost 2 bases, with 9 bases spanning the gap. The CDR3 protein is CASSVEGSTYEQYF. The DNA for the CDR3 is TGTGCCAGCAGCGTAGAGGGTTCAACCTACGAGCAGTACTTC.

V usage is TRBV9 and J usage is TRBJ1-2; D perhaps matches TRBD1 (6 bases). The germline V gene has CDR1 SGDLS and CDR2 YYNGEE. The CDR3 contains 13 residues. Deletions cut 4 bases from V and 11 bases from J, with 18 bases between. CDR3 in amino acids: CASSPSPGEMYTF. The CDR3 region has the DNA TGTGCCAGCAGCCCCTCCCCAGGGGAAATGTACACCTTC.

The V and J genes are TRBV19 and TRBJ1-2; no clear D. The CDR3 covers 9 residues. The germline V and J ends were trimmed by 8 bases and 9 bases, with 7 bases remaining between them. Germline values: CDR1 LNHDA, CDR2 SQIVND (reference sequence). CDR3 in DNA: TGTGCCAGTGGGGATAGCTACACCTTC. Its translation is CASGDSYTF.

The V and J genes are TRBV27 and TRBJ1-1, with D perhaps TRBD1 (5 bases). The germline CDR1 and CDR2 sequences are MNHEY and SMNVEV (reference sequence). The ends were cut back, 3 bases at V and 1 base at J, with 9 bases in the middle. The CDR3 is made up of 14 amino acids. CDR3 nucleotide sequence: TGTGCCAGCAGTTTTCTTCAGGGGAACACTGAAGCTTTCTTT. This sequence encodes CASSFLQGNTEAFF.